This T cell receptor (beta chain) was recorded in a study of blood T cell repertoires in COVID-19. Across the study: Acute and convalescent COVID-19 samples came from the United States, Italy and Spain. PBMCs, B-cell-depleted T cells, or T cells were the source of the cDNA or gDNA that made up the material.

Measured with immunoSEQ multiplex PCR; TCRdb has only the in-frame clones, and not every one. The sample has 200,000 to 250,000 clones, about 85% seen once; the top ten hold about 12%. The V segment lost 5 bases and the J segment 4 bases; nucleotides outside the gene matches: 4. The germline CDR1 and CDR2 sequences are SEHNR and FQNEAQ (reference sequence). The CDR3 consists of 14 residues. The sequence was collected from a woman under 30 who had recovered from COVID-19. Material for sequencing was peripheral blood. The chain combines TRBV7-9 with TRBJ1-5; TRBD1 aligns across 8 bases. The CDR3 sequence: CASSRTGRNQPQHF. The CDR3 DNA follows: TGTGCCAGCAGCCGGACAGGGAGGAATCAGCCCCAGCATTTT.